The T cell receptor beta chain under discussion was sequenced for a study of shared T cell receptors in the human thymus. Profiling relied on immunoSEQ multiplex PCR, and the TCRdb table lists in-frame clones only, not all of them. The table records 600,000 or so clones, roughly 86% of them present only once. A few counts support this clone. CDR1 is MGHRA, CDR2 YSYEKL, per germline. Trimming took 4 bases from V and 0 from J, leaving 19 bases between them. CDR3 size: 18 residues. This sample was also put to use in a study of human thymus T cells. This second study notes: Corrective cardiac surgery supplied the resected thymus tissue.

Sequencing input: thymocytes. This sequence was found in a boy in the first two years of life with a congenital heart defect. This chain joins TRBV4-1 and TRBJ1-5, with D perhaps matching TRBD1 (6 bases). The CDR3 reads CASSRVLDRRYSNQPQHF. CDR3 in DNA: TGCGCCAGCAGCCGGGTGTTGGACAGACGGTATAGCAATCAGCCCCAGCATTTT.